These T cell receptor beta chains were read from a single sample in a study of T-cell memory formation after mild COVID-19. In TCRdb, the 5' RACE reads were re-called with MiXCR into one record per CDR3 protein. The table has about 500,000 distinct CDR3 sequences, roughly 22% seen once. Input material: PBMCs or a T cell subset sorted from them (not recorded which). These receptor sequences come from an adult woman who had mild COVID-19 (a few samples of this study predate the infection). Cell type and time point are not known. Each CDR3 is given with its conserved first and last residue. A D gene is named only where the DNA matches it firmly. Expanded clones get a size class; other rows say once, few or many, or leave the size out.

CDR3 protein,CDR3 DNA,D gene,clone size,V gene,J gene
CSARDIGMDQPQHF,TGCAGTGCTAGAGATATCGGCATGGATCAGCCCCAGCATTTT,.,few,TRBV20-1,TRBJ1-5
CSAFPWGQNYGYTF,TGCAGTGCTTTCCCTTGGGGACAGAACTATGGCTACACCTTC,TRBD1,few,TRBV20-1,TRBJ1-2
CASSQPTAASRREQFF,TGTGCCAGCAGCCAACCGACCGCGGCTAGCCGGCGTGAGCAGTTCTTC,.,few,TRBV14,TRBJ2-1
CSARGGGRSTDTQYF,TGCAGTGCACGAGGAGGCGGGAGGTCCACAGATACGCAGTATTTT,TRBD2,few,TRBV20-1,TRBJ2-3
CATSGGKNYGYTF,TGTGCCACCAGTGGGGGGAAGAACTATGGCTACACCTTC,.,.,TRBV2,TRBJ1-2
CASSPIGGNEQYF,TGTGCCAGCAGCCCCATAGGGGGGAACGAGCAGTACTTC,.,few,TRBV5-6,TRBJ2-7
CASSPAAGGFYNEQFF,TGTGCCAGCAGTCCCGCGGCGGGGGGATTCTACAATGAGCAGTTCTTC,TRBD2,.,TRBV6-5,TRBJ2-1
CASSPWDTGHEQYF,TGTGCCAGCAGCCCCTGGGACACCGGTCACGAGCAGTACTTC,.,many,TRBV7-9,TRBJ2-7
CASSQSGGRYNEQFF,TGCGCCAGCAGTCAATCGGGCGGCAGATACAATGAGCAGTTCTTC,.,.,TRBV23-1,TRBJ2-1
CASSLERTSTDTQYF,TGCGCCAGCAGCTTGGAGCGGACTAGCACAGATACGCAGTATTTT,.,.,TRBV5-1,TRBJ2-3
CASSFAPGGETQYF,TGCGCCAGCAGCTTTGCTCCAGGGGGAGAGACCCAGTACTTC,TRBD1,few,TRBV4-1,TRBJ2-5
CASSARPLLAGSGELFF,TGTGCCAGCAGTGCAAGACCCCTACTAGCGGGGTCCGGGGAGCTGTTTTTT,TRBD2,.,TRBV6-1,TRBJ2-2
CASSPPGEILGNEQFF,TGTGCCAGCAGCCCACCGGGGGAGATTTTGGGCAATGAGCAGTTCTTC,.,.,TRBV7-9,TRBJ2-1
CSARRGGRADNEQFF,TGCAGTGCTAGAAGAGGCGGGAGGGCCGACAATGAGCAGTTCTTC,TRBD2,.,TRBV20-1,TRBJ2-1
CASSYSRGPQETQYF,TGTGCCAGCAGTTACTCCAGGGGGCCGCAGGAGACCCAGTACTTC,TRBD1,.,TRBV6-5,TRBJ2-5
CASTPRRAGSPGDTQYF,TGTGCCAGCACCCCAAGGCGGGCGGGATCCCCTGGAGATACGCAGTATTTT,.,.,TRBV6-5,TRBJ2-3
CASTLQTGTGLNEQYF,TGTGCCAGCACCCTACAGACCGGGACAGGCTTAAACGAGCAGTACTTC,TRBD1,few,TRBV6-6,TRBJ2-7
CASSLYGGAGTEAFF,TGTGCCAGCAGTTTATATGGGGGAGCTGGCACTGAAGCTTTCTTT,.,.,TRBV27,TRBJ1-1
CASSFAFRYEQYF,TGTGCCAGCAGCTTTGCATTTCGGTACGAGCAGTACTTC,.,.,TRBV7-8,TRBJ2-7
CASRSAGETYEQYF,TGTGCCAGCAGATCGGCGGGGGAGACCTACGAGCAGTACTTC,TRBD2,few,TRBV6-2/TRBV6-3,TRBJ2-7
CASSYSKGYGYTF,TGTGCCAGCAGTTACTCGAAGGGGTATGGCTACACCTTC,.,.,TRBV6-5,TRBJ1-2
CASSPFLGDSLWGYTF,TGTGCCAGCAGCCCGTTCCTCGGGGACTCACTGTGGGGCTACACCTTC,.,few,TRBV2,TRBJ1-2
CASSKTRSFQETQYF,TGTGCCAGCAGCAAGACAAGGTCCTTCCAAGAGACCCAGTACTTC,.,few,TRBV3-1,TRBJ2-5
CASSFGAVPLDEQFF,TGCGCCAGCAGCTTCGGTGCGGTCCCCTTGGATGAGCAGTTCTTC,.,many,TRBV5-1,TRBJ2-1
CASSLYSGQTGDYGYTF,TGTGCCAGCAGTTTATACTCCGGACAGACTGGGGACTATGGCTACACCTTC,.,.,TRBV27,TRBJ1-2
CASSPLGGRVNQPQHF,TGTGCCAGCAGCCCTCTGGGGGGACGGGTAAATCAGCCCCAGCATTTT,.,.,TRBV7-6,TRBJ1-5
CASSLHIGVLTGKNTEAFF,TGTGCCAGCAGCTTACATATTGGGGTGCTGACAGGGAAGAACACTGAAGCTTTCTTT,TRBD1,.,TRBV7-2,TRBJ1-1
CATSSRTGLAGGIGVAIPDTQYF,TGTGCCACCAGCAGTCGCACGGGACTAGCGGGGGGGATTGGGGTGGCCATCCCAGATACGCAGTATTTT,TRBD2,once,TRBV15,TRBJ2-3
CATSERDRASDGYTF,TGTGCCACCAGCGAAAGGGACAGGGCCAGTGATGGCTACACCTTC,TRBD1,.,TRBV15,TRBJ1-2
CSAREGGNIQYF,TGCAGTGCTAGAGAGGGAGGAAACATTCAGTACTTC,.,few,TRBV20-1,TRBJ2-4
CASSQVGTGDYNEQFF,TGTGCCAGCAGCCAAGTAGGGACAGGGGATTACAATGAGCAGTTCTTC,TRBD1,.,TRBV3-1,TRBJ2-1
CSATSGTAYEQYF,TGCAGTGCCACTAGCGGAACCGCCTACGAGCAGTACTTC,TRBD2,many,TRBV20-1,TRBJ2-7
CASSSGTVGWETQYF,TGCGCCAGCAGCTCCGGGACAGTCGGATGGGAGACCCAGTACTTC,TRBD1,few,TRBV5-1,TRBJ2-5
CASSSTGREQFF,TGTGCCAGCAGTTCGACAGGGCGCGAGCAGTTCTTC,TRBD1,.,TRBV6-4,TRBJ2-1
CASGQTLAGAYEQYF,TGTGCCAGCGGGCAGACACTAGCGGGGGCCTACGAGCAGTACTTC,TRBD2,.,TRBV7-8,TRBJ2-7
CASSVVEGGYSGNTIYF,TGTGCCAGCAGCGTAGTGGAGGGGGGATACTCTGGAAACACCATATATTTT,.,.,TRBV9,TRBJ1-3
CASSLRGYTF,TGTGCCAGCAGTTTAAGGGGCTACACCTTC,.,.,TRBV28,TRBJ1-2
CSARHGHNEQFF,TGCAGTGCTAGACATGGTCACAATGAGCAGTTCTTC,.,few,TRBV20-1,TRBJ2-1
CASSYGGPFSYNEQFF,TGTGCCAGCAGTTATGGGGGGCCCTTCTCCTACAATGAGCAGTTCTTC,.,.,TRBV6-5,TRBJ2-1
CASSSTGGDGYTF,TGTGCCAGCAGTTCAACAGGGGGGGATGGCTACACCTTC,TRBD1,few,TRBV6-6,TRBJ1-2
CSARGIQGGGISYTF,TGCAGTGCTAGAGGGATTCAGGGAGGGGGGATTAGCTACACCTTC,.,.,TRBV20-1,TRBJ1-2
CASSQGPSGGAETQYF,TGCGCCAGCAGCCAAGGTCCTAGCGGGGGGGCAGAGACCCAGTACTTC,TRBD2,few,TRBV4-1,TRBJ2-5
CASSLQRGDQETQYF,TGCGCCAGCAGCTTGCAGCGGGGGGACCAAGAGACCCAGTACTTC,TRBD2,many,TRBV5-1,TRBJ2-5
CASSESGARGDTQYF,TGTGCCAGCAGTGAATCTGGCGCGAGGGGAGATACGCAGTATTTT,.,.,TRBV25-1,TRBJ2-3
CASSLGQDSARQYF,TGCGCCAGCAGCTTGGGACAGGATAGTGCTCGGCAGTACTTC,.,.,TRBV5-1,TRBJ2-7
CATSGALPSYNEQFF,TGTGCCACTAGCGGGGCCCTCCCTTCCTACAATGAGCAGTTCTTC,TRBD2,few,TRBV24-1,TRBJ2-1
CASSRDSRGIQYF,TGTGCCAGCAGTCGTGACTCAAGGGGCATTCAGTACTTC,.,.,TRBV6-5,TRBJ2-4
CASSIVSGSGETQYF,TGTGCCAGTAGTATAGTATCAGGGTCAGGAGAGACCCAGTACTTC,.,.,TRBV19,TRBJ2-5